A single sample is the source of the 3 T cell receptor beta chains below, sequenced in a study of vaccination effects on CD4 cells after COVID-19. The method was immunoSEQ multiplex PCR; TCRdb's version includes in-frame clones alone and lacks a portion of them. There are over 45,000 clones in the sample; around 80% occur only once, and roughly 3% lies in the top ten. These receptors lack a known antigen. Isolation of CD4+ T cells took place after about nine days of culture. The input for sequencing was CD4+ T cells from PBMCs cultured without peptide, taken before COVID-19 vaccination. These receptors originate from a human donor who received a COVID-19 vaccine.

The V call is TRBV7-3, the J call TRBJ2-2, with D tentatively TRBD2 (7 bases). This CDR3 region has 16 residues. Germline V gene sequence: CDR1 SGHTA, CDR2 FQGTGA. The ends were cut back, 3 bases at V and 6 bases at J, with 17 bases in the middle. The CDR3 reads CASSFSNGGLSGELFF. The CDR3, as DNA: TGTGCCAGCAGCTTTTCGAACGGGGGGCTTTCCGGGGAGCTGTTTTTT.

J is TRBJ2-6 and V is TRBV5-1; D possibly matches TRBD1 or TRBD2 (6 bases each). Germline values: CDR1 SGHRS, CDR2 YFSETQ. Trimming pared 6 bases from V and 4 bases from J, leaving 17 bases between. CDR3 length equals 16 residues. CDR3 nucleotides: TGCGCCAGCACCCTGGGGGGCGCAGGAGGGGCCAACGTCCTGACTTTC. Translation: CASTLGGAGGANVLTF.

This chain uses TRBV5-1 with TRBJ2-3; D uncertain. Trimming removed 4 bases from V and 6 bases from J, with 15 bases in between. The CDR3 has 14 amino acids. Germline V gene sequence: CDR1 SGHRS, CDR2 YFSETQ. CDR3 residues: CASSVTATGDTQYF. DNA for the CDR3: TGCGCCAGCAGCGTTACAGCCACGGGCGATACGCAGTATTTT.